This T cell receptor (beta chain) was captured by sequencing in a study of early T cells in non-severe SARS-CoV-2 infection. Study summary: The study sequenced bulk RNA from unsorted whole blood, with chains unpaired.

Attachment of unique molecular identifiers to individual cDNA molecules was performed. From the 5' RACE reads, TCRdb called clonotypes with MiXCR, one entry per CDR3 protein. The sample has fewer than 70,000 distinct CDR3 sequences; 10% to 15% are singletons. Per the germline V gene, CDR1 is SEHNR and CDR2 is FQNEAQ (reference sequence). Trimming took off 4 bases at V and 3 bases at J, with 22 bases between the two ends. The CDR3 is 18 residues long. This clonotype has more than one count but fewer than ten. Specimen: whole blood. This sequence was found in an adult who was a healthcare worker with PCR-confirmed SARS-CoV-2 infection or an uninfected control (not recorded which). The chain has TRBV7-9 and TRBJ1-5, with D uncertain. CDR3 sequence (DNA): TGTGCCAGCAGCTCTAAGTGGCAGCGACCAACTCCCAATCAGCCCCAGCATTTT. Protein product: CASSSKWQRPTPNQPQHF.